These T cell receptor beta chains were read from a single sample in a study of T-cell reconstitution after alpha-beta-depleted transplantation in children. TCRdb fed the PCR reads into MiXCR, producing one record per CDR3 protein. This sample has about 480,000 distinct CDR3 sequences, with around 13% found just once. The sample here was PBMCs from the stem cell graft donor, taken from the stem cell graft. The receptors were gathered from a human donor who donated a stem cell graft to a child with combined immunodeficiency. Each CDR3 is given with its conserved first and last residue. A D gene is named only where the DNA matches it firmly. Clone size is stated in some rows and not others, as once, few, many or a class when expanded.

J | D | size | V | CDR3 | DNA
TRBJ1-2 | NA | NA | TRBV7-9 | CASSLGGEVGYTF | TGTGCCAGCAGCTTGGGGGGAGAAGTCGGCTACACCTTC
TRBJ1-6 | NA | NA | TRBV3-1 | CASSQFRVNSPLHF | TGTGCCAGCAGCCAATTCCGGGTGAATTCACCCCTCCACTTT
TRBJ1-5 | NA | few | TRBV12-3/TRBV12-4 | CASSLATAYQPQHF | TGTGCCAGCAGTTTAGCGACAGCGTATCAGCCCCAGCATTTT
TRBJ1-2 | TRBD1 | many | TRBV10-3 | CAITPTGDPYGYTF | TGTGCCATCACCCCGACAGGGGATCCCTATGGCTACACCTTC
TRBJ1-6 | NA | NA | TRBV10-3 | CAIRAGSVNSPLHF | TGTGCCATCAGGGCGGGATCAGTTAATTCACCCCTCCACTTT
TRBJ1-3 | NA | few | TRBV11-2 | CASSGGVYSGNTIYF | TGTGCCAGCAGCGGCGGCGTATACTCTGGAAACACCATATATTTT
TRBJ2-3 | NA | many | TRBV12-3/TRBV12-4 | CASSFTDTQYF | TGTGCCAGCAGTTTCACAGATACGCAGTATTTT
TRBJ2-1 | TRBD2 | NA | TRBV14 | CASSQDRGLAGEGEQFF | TGTGCCAGCAGCCAAGATCGGGGACTAGCGGGAGAGGGAGAGCAGTTCTTC
TRBJ1-1 | NA | many | TRBV5-1 | CASSPGQNTEAFF | TGTGCCAGCAGCCCGGGACAGAACACTGAAGCTTTCTTT
TRBJ2-7 | NA | many | TRBV12-3/TRBV12-4 | CASSWGRLLPYEQYF | TGTGCCAGCAGTTGGGGGAGACTATTACCCTACGAGCAGTACTTC
TRBJ2-7 | NA | few | TRBV7-8 | CASSLRTQRTYEQYF | TGTGCCAGCAGCTTGAGGACACAAAGAACCTACGAGCAGTACTTC
TRBJ2-2 | NA | few | TRBV12-3/TRBV12-4 | CASSWYGGKNTGELFF | TGTGCCAGCAGTTGGTACGGCGGGAAAAACACCGGGGAGCTGTTTTTT
TRBJ2-3 | NA | few | TRBV28 | CASIPDMGGLADTQYF | TGTGCCAGCATCCCAGATATGGGGGGTTTGGCAGATACGCAGTATTTT
TRBJ2-1 | NA | few | TRBV2 | CASSEGLDDNEQFF | TGTGCCAGCAGTGAAGGACTAGATGACAATGAGCAGTTCTTC
TRBJ2-5 | NA | NA | TRBV3-1 | CASSQGWEYQETQYF | TGTGCCAGCAGCCAAGGGTGGGAGTACCAAGAGACCCAGTACTTC
TRBJ2-3 | NA | NA | TRBV7-9 | CASSDRRGPRGDTQYF | TGTGCCAGCAGCGATCGCCGAGGGCCTCGAGGAGATACGCAGTATTTT
TRBJ1-1 | NA | few | TRBV25-1 | CASSDRKGNTEAFF | TGTGCCAGCAGTGATAGGAAAGGGAACACTGAAGCTTTCTTT
TRBJ2-4 | NA | NA | TRBV7-3 | CASSAERGPTNIQYF | TGTGCCAGCAGCGCAGAACGTGGGCCTACAAACATTCAGTACTTC
TRBJ1-2 | NA | many | TRBV5-1 | CASSTYYTANYGYTF | TGCGCCAGCAGCACCTATTACACAGCTAACTATGGCTACACCTTC
TRBJ2-1 | TRBD1 | NA | TRBV23-1 | CASSQHYRTGQVEQFF | TGCGCCAGCAGTCAACATTATAGGACAGGCCAAGTTGAGCAGTTCTTC
TRBJ2-1 | TRBD2 | few | TRBV20-1 | CSASFVGLAGGDSYNEQFF | TGCAGTGCTAGTTTTGTGGGACTAGCGGGAGGAGATTCCTACAATGAGCAGTTCTTC
TRBJ2-7 | NA | many | TRBV12-3/TRBV12-4 | CASSHMKGGEQYF | TGTGCCAGCAGCCACATGAAGGGTGGCGAGCAGTACTTC
TRBJ2-6 | NA | many | TRBV29-1 | CSVAPSGANVLTF | TGCAGCGTCGCGCCCTCTGGGGCCAACGTCCTGACTTTC
TRBJ2-5 | TRBD2 | few | TRBV10-3 | CAISEKVASGQETQYF | TGTGCCATCAGTGAGAAGGTGGCTAGCGGCCAAGAGACCCAGTACTTC
TRBJ2-1 | TRBD1 | many | TRBV10-3 | CAIKPRQGSDEQFF | TGTGCCATCAAGCCGAGACAGGGTTCGGATGAGCAGTTCTTC
TRBJ2-1 | NA | few | TRBV9 | CASSPTSGYNEQFF | TGTGCCAGCAGCCCCACCTCCGGGTACAATGAGCAGTTCTTC
TRBJ2-1 | NA | NA | TRBV28 | CASSFPTSWFSYNEQFF | TGTGCCAGCAGTTTTCCAACGTCCTGGTTTTCCTACAATGAGCAGTTCTTC
TRBJ2-7 | TRBD1 | once | TRBV24-1 | CATSDPGQGSEQYF | TGTGCCACCAGTGACCCGGGACAGGGCAGCGAGCAGTACTTC
TRBJ1-1 | TRBD1 | many | TRBV7-2 | CASSSPGTGTTEAFF | TGTGCCAGCAGCTCCCCCGGGACAGGGACCACTGAAGCTTTCTTT
TRBJ2-2 | TRBD1 | few | TRBV12-3/TRBV12-4 | CASSPRDRESTGELFF | TGTGCCAGCAGCCCCCGGGACAGGGAGAGCACCGGGGAGCTGTTTTTT
TRBJ2-7 | NA | few | TRBV6-2/TRBV6-3 | CASSLTQGEQYF | TGTGCCAGCAGTCTCACCCAGGGGGAGCAGTACTTC
TRBJ2-1 | NA | many | TRBV29-1 | CSVEQGDSHGYNEQFF | TGCAGCGTTGAACAGGGGGACTCCCATGGGTACAATGAGCAGTTCTTC
TRBJ2-5 | TRBD2 | many | TRBV3-1 | CASSRARTSGQETQYF | TGTGCCAGCAGCCGGGCCCGGACTAGCGGTCAAGAGACCCAGTACTTC
TRBJ2-7 | TRBD1 | few | TRBV5-6 | CASSWDRGRPYEQYF | TGTGCCAGCAGCTGGGACAGGGGGCGCCCCTACGAGCAGTACTTC
TRBJ2-1 | NA | NA | TRBV7-8 | CASRPSKAGNEQFF | TGTGCCAGCAGGCCGAGTAAAGCCGGCAATGAGCAGTTCTTC
TRBJ2-2 | NA | NA | TRBV20-1 | CSARDFASPNTGELFF | TGCAGTGCTAGAGATTTCGCTAGCCCGAACACCGGGGAGCTGTTTTTT
TRBJ2-6 | TRBD1 | few | TRBV24-1 | CATSDPGQGRGANVLTF | TGTGCCACCAGTGATCCTGGACAGGGGCGAGGGGCCAACGTCCTGACTTTC
TRBJ2-1 | NA | few | TRBV20-1 | CSASRHYSYNEQFF | TGCAGTGCTAGTCGACATTACTCCTACAATGAGCAGTTCTTC
TRBJ2-7 | NA | few | TRBV4-3 | CASSQDGIAGEQYF | TGCGCCAGCAGCCAAGACGGGATAGCTGGTGAGCAGTACTTC
TRBJ2-7 | NA | many | TRBV12-3/TRBV12-4 | CASSLSQGAEQYF | TGTGCCAGCAGTTTGTCACAGGGAGCCGAGCAGTACTTC
TRBJ2-5 | TRBD2 | many | TRBV6-5 | CASSYSPSGLGETQYF | TGTGCCAGCAGTTACTCGCCTAGCGGGCTAGGCGAGACCCAGTACTTC
TRBJ2-7 | TRBD1 | NA | TRBV20-1 | CSAFRDREFYEQYF | TGCAGTGCCTTCCGGGACAGGGAGTTCTACGAGCAGTACTTC
TRBJ2-5 | NA | NA | TRBV19 | CASSIQGGQETQYF | TGTGCCAGTAGTATTCAAGGGGGACAAGAGACCCAGTACTTC